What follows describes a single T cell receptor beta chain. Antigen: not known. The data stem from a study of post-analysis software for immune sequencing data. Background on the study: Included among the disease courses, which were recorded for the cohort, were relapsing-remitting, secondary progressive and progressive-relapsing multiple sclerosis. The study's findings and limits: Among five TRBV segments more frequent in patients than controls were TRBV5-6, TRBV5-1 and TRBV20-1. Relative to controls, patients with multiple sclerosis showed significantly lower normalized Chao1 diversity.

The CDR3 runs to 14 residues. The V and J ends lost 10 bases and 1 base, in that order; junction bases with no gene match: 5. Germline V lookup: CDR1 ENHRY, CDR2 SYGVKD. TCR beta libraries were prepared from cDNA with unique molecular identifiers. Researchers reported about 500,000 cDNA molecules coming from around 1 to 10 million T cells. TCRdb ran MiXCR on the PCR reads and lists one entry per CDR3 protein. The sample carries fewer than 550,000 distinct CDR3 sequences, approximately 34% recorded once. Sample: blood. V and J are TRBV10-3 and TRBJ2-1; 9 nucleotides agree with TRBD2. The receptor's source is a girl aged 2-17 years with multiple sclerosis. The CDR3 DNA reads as TGTGCCACCACTCTAGCGGGGTCCTACAATGAGCAGTTCTTC. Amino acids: CATTLAGSYNEQFF.